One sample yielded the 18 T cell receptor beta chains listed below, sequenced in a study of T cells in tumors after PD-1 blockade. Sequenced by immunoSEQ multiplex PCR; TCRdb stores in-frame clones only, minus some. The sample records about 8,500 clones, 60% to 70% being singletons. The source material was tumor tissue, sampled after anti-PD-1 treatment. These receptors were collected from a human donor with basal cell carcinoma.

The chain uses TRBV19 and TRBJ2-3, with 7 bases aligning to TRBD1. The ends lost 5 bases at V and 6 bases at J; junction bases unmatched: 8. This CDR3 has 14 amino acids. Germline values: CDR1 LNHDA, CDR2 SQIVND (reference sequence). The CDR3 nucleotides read TGTGCCAGTAGTCCAGGACAGGACGGGGATACGCAGTATTTT. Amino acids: CASSPGQDGDTQYF.

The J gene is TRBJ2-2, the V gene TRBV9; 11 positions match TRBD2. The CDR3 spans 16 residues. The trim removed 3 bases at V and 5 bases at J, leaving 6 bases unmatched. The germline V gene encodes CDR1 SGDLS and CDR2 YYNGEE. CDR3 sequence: CASSGASGGTTGELFF. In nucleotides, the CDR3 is TGTGCCAGCAGCGGGGCTAGCGGGGGGACGACCGGGGAGCTGTTTTTT.

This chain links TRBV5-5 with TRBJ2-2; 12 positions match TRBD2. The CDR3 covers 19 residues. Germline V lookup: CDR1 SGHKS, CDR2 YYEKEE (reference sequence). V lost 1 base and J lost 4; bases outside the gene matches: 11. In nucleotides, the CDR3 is TGTGCCAGCAGCTTGAGGCCTAGCGGGGGGGCCGCTGGCACCGGGGAGCTGTTTTTT. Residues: CASSLRPSGGAAGTGELFF.

CDR3 coding DNA: TGTGCCAGTAGTATACGAGGGGGGTCAGGCACAGATACGCAGTATTTT. It yields the protein CASSIRGGSGTDTQYF. V gene TRBV19 combines with J gene TRBJ2-3; either TRBD1 or TRBD2 may fit D (6 bases each). CDR3 length equals 16 residues. Germline V gene sequence: CDR1 LNHDA, CDR2 SQIVND (reference sequence). V lost 2 bases to trimming and J lost 1 base, with 13 bases between them.

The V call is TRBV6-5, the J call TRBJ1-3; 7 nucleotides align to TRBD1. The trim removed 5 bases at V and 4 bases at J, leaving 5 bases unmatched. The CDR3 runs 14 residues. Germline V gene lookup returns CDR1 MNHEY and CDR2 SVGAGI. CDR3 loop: CASSPLTGGNTIYF. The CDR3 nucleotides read TGTGCCAGCAGTCCATTGACAGGGGGAAACACCATATATTTT.

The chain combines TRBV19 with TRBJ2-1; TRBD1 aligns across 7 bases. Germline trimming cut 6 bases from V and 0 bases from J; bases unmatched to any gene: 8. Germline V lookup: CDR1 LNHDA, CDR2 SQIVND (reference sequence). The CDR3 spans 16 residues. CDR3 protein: CASSTQGISSYNEQFF. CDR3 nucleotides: TGTGCCAGTAGCACACAGGGGATAAGCTCCTACAATGAGCAGTTCTTC.

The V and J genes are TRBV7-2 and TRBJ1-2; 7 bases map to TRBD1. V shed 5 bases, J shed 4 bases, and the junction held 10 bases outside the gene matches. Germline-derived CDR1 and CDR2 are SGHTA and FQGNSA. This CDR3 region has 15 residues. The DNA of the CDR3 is TGTGCCAGCAGCAGACAGGGCCCCACGGGCTATGGCTACACCTTC. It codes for CASSRQGPTGYGYTF.

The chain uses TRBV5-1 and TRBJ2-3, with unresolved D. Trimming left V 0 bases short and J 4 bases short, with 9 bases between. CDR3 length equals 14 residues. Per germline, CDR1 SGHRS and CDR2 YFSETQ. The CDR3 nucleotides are TGCGCCAGCAGCTTGGGGTCCGTCGCAGATACGCAGTATTTT. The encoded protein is CASSLGSVADTQYF.

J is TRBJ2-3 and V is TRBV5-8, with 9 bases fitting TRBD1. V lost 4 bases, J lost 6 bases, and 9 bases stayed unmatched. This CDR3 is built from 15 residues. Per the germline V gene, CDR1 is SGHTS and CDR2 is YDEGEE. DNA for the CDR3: TGTGCCAGCAGCGGCGGGACAGGGTTTATGGATACGCAGTATTTT. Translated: CASSGGTGFMDTQYF.

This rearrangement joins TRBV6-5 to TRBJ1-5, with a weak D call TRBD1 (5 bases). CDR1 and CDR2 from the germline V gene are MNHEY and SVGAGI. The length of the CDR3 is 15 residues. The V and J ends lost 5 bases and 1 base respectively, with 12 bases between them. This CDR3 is CASSRQKGSNQPQHF. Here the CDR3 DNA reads TGTGCCAGCAGTAGACAGAAGGGCAGCAATCAGCCCCAGCATTTT.

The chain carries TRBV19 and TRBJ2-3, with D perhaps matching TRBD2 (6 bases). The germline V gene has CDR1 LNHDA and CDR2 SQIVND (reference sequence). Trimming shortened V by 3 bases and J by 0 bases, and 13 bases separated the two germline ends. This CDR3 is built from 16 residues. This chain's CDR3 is CASSIRRASSTDTQYF. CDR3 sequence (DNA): TGTGCCAGTAGTATTAGGAGGGCTTCTAGCACAGATACGCAGTATTTT.

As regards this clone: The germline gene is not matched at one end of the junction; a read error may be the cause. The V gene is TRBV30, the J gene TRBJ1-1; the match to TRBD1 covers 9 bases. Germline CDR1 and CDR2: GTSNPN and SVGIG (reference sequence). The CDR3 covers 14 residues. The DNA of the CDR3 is TGTGCCTGGACCAAACAGGGGGCGAACCCTGAAGCTTTCTTT. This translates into CAWTKQGANPEAFF.

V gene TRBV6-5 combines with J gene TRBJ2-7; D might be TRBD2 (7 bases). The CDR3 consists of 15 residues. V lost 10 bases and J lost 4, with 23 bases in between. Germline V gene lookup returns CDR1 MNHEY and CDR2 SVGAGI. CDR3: CATSAVRGASYEQYF. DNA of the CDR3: TGTGCCACCTCGGCTGTTCGGGGGGCGTCGTACGAGCAGTACTTC.

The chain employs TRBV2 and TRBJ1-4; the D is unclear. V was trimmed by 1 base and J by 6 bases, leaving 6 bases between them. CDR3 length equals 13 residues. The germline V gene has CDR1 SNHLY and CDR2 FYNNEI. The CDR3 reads CASSEGEYEKLFF. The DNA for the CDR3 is TGTGCCAGCAGTGAAGGGGAATATGAAAAACTGTTTTTT.

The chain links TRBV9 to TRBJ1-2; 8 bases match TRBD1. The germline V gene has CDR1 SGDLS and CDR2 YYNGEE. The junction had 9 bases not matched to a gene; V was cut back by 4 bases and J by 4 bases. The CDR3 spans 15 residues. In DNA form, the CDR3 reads TGTGCCAGCAGCTCCGGACAGGGAGTAGGCTATGGCTACACCTTC. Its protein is CASSSGQGVGYGYTF.

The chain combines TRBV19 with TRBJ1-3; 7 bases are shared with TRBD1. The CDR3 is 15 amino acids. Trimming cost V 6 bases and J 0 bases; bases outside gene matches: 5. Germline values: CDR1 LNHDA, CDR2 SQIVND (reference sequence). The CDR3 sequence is CASSPTGLSGNTIYF. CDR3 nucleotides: TGTGCCAGTAGCCCGACAGGGCTCTCTGGAAACACCATATATTTT.

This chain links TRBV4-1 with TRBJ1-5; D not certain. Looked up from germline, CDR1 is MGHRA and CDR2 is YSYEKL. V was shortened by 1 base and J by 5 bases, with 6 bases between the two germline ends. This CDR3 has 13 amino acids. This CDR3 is CASSQVSDQPQHF. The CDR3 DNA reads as TGCGCCAGCAGCCAAGTCAGCGATCAGCCCCAGCATTTT.

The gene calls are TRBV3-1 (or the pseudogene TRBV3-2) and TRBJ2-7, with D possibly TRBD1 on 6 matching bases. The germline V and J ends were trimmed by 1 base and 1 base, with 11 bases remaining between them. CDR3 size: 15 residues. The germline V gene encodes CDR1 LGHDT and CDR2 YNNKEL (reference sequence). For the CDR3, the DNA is TGTGCCAGCAGCCAAGTCACAGGGTTGTCCTACGAGCAGTACTTC. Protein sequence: CASSQVTGLSYEQYF.